A single T cell receptor (beta chain) is shown here with its context. CDR3 length: 17 residues. V gave up 3 bases and J gave up 5 bases; unmatched junction bases: 11. Germline V lookup: CDR1 SGDLS, CDR2 YYNGEE. This specimen belongs to a study of blood T cell repertoires in COVID-19. Original handling: Nucleated cell counts were estimated from reference gene primer amplification. Using immunoSEQ multiplex PCR, the repertoire was profiled, and TCRdb retains in-frame clones only, with some absent. D and trimming come from the DNA, and the V and J calls and clone size come from that table. The data contain about 330,000 clones, 70% to 90% of them singletons.

This clonotype was obtained from a woman in her fifties or sixties with active or convalescent COVID-19. The chain recombines TRBV9 with TRBJ2-5; TRBD2 matches at 12 bases. The material sequenced was peripheral blood. CDR3 coding DNA: TGTGCCAGCAGCGACTTAGCTAGCGGGGGGGCCCATGAGACCCAGTACTTC. This translates into CASSDLASGGAHETQYF.